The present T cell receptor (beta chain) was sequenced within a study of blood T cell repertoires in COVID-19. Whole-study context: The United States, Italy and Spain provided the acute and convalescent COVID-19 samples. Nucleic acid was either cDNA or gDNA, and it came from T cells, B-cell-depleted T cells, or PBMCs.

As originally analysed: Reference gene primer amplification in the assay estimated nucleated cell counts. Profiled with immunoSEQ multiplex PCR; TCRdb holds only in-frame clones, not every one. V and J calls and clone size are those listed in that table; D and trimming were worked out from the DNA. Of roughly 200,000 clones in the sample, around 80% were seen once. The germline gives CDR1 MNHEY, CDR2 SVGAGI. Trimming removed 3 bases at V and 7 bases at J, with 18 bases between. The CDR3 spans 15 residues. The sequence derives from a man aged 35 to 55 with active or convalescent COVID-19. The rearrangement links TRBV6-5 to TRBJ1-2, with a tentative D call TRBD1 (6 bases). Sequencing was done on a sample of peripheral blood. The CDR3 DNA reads TGTGCCAGCAGTTATCCGGGTGGGGGCGCGGGTGGCTACACCTTC. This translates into CASSYPGGGAGGYTF.